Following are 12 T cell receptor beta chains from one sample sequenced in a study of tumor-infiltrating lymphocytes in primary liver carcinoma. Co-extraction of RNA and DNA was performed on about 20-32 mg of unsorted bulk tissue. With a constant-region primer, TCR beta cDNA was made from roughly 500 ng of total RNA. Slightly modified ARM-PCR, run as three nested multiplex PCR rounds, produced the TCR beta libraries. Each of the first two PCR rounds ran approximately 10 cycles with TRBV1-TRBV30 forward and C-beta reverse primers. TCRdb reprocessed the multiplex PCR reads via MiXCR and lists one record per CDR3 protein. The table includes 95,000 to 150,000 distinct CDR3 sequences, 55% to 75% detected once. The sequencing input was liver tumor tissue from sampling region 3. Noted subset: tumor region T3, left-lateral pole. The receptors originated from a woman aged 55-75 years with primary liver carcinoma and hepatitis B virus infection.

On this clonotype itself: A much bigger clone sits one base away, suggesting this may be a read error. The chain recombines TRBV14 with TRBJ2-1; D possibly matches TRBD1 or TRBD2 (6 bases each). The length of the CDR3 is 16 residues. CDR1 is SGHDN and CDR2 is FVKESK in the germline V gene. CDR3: CASSHNMGGFYNEQLF. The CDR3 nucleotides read TGTGCCAGCAGCCATAATATGGGGGGCTTCTACAATGAGCAGCTCTTC. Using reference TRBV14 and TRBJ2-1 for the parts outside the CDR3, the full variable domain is EAGVTQFPSHSVIEKGQTVTLRCDPISGHDNLYWYRRVMGKEIKFLLHFVKESKQDESGMPNNRFLAERTGGTYSTLKVQPAELEDSGVYFCASSHNMGGFYNEQLFGPGTRLTVL.

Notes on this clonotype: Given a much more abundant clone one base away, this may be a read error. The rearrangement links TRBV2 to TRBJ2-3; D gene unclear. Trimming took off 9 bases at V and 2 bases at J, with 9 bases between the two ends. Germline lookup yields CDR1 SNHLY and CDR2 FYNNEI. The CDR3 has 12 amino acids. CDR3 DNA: TGTGCCAGGAGGACGGACACAGATACGCAGTATTTT. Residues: CARRTDTDTQYF.

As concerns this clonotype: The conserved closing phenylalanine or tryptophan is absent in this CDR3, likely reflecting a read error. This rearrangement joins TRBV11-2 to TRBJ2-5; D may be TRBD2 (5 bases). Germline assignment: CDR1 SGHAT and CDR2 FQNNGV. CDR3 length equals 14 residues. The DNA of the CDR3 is TGTGCTAGCAGCCCTTTGAGCGGCCAAGAGACCCAGTACCTC. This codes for CASSPLSGQETQYL.

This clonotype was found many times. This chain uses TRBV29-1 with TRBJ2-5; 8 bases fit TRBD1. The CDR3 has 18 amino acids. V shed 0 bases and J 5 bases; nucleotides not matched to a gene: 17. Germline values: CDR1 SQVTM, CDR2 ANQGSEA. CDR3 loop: CSVEDTRQRTGWMETQYF. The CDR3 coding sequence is TGCAGCGTTGAAGATACACGTCAAAGGACAGGGTGGATGGAGACCCAGTACTTC. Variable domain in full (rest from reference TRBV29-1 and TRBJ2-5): SAVISQKPSRDICQRGTSLTIQCQVDSQVTMMFWYRQQPGQSLTLIATANQGSEATYESGFVIDKFPISRPNLTFSTLTVSNMSPEDSSIYLCSVEDTRQRTGWMETQYFGPGTRLLVL.

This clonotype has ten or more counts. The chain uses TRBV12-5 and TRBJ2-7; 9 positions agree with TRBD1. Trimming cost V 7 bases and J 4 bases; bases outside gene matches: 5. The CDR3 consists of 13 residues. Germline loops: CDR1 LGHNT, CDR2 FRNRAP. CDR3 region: CASAVDRGYEQYF. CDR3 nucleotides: TGTGCTAGTGCCGTCGACAGGGGGTACGAGCAGTACTTC. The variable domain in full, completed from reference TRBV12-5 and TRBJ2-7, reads DARVTQTPRHKVTEMGQEVTMRCQPILGHNTVFWYRQTMMQGLELLAYFRNRAPLDDSGMPKDRFSAEMPDATLATLKIQPSEPRDSAVYFCASAVDRGYEQYFGPGTRLTVT.

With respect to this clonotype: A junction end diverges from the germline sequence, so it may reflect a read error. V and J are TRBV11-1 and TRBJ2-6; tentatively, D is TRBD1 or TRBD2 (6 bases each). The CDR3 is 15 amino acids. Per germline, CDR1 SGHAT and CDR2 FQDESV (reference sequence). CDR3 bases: TGTGCCAGCAGCCTCACGGGGGCTGGGGCCAACATCCTGACTTTC. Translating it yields CASSLTGAGANILTF.

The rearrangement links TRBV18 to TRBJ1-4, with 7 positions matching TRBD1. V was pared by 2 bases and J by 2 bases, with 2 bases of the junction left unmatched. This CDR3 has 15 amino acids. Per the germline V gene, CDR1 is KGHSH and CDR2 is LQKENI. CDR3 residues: CASSPGQETNEKLFF. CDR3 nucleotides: TGTGCCAGCTCACCAGGACAGGAGACTAATGAAAAACTGTTTTTT.

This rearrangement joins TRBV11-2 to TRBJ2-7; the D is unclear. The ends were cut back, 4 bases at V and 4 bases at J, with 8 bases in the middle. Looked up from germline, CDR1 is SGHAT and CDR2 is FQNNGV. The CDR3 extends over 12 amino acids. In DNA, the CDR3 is TGTGCCAGCAGCTATACTACTTACGAGCAGTACTTC. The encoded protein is CASSYTTYEQYF.

The CDR3 protein is CASSTIQPVSYEQYF. CDR3 in DNA: TGCGCCAGCAGCACCATACAGCCTGTCTCCTACGAGCAGTACTTC. This sequence joins TRBV5-1 and TRBJ2-7; D gene ambiguous. Trimming cost V 4 bases and J 0 bases, with 14 bases left between them. Germline-derived CDR1 and CDR2 are SGHRS and YFSETQ. The CDR3 has 15 amino acids.

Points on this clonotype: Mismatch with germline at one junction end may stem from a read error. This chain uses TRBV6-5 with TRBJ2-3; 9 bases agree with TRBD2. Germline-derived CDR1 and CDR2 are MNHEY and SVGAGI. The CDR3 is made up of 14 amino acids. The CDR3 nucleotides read TGTGCCACTGGAGCTAGCGGGGCCATAGATACTCAGTATTTT. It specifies CATGASGAIDTQYF.

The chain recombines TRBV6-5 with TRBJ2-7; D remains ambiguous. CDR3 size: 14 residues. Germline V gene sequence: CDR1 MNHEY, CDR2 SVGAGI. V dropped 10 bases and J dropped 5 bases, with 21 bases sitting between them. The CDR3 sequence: CANQGSLGYNEQYF. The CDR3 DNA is TGTGCCAATCAAGGTTCCTTGGGGTACAACGAGCAGTACTTC.

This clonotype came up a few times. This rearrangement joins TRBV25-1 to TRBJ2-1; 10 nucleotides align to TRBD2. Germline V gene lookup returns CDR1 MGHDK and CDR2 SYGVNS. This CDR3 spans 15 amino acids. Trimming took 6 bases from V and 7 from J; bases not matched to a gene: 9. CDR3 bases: TGTGCCAGCAGCGCACTAGCGGGGCGGGGTAATGAGCAGTTCTTC. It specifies CASSALAGRGNEQFF.